These 11 T cell receptor beta chains came from one sample sequenced in a study of metastatic and nonmetastatic thyroid tumors. MiXCR was used by TCRdb to re-call the PCR reads. The data show about 49,000 clones, 20% to 25% seen once. No treatment had been given to any patient before thyroid surgery. The sequenced sample consisted of blood. These TCRs come from a female donor with papillary thyroid cancer or a benign thyroid nodule (not recorded which). Some clones in this sample may be carry-over from other donors' samples.

This clone was observed once. The junction does not match germline at one end; this may be a read error. The rearrangement uses TRBV11-2 and TRBJ2-1, with 10 nucleotides matching TRBD1. This CDR3 is 16 amino acids long. The germline V gene encodes CDR1 SGHAT and CDR2 FQNNGV. The CDR3 DNA sequence: TGTGGCAGCAGCGAAAGACAGGGGGCTCCCCAGAATGAGCAGTTCTTC. It yields the protein CGSSERQGAPQNEQFF. Filled out from reference TRBV11-2 and TRBJ2-1, the complete variable domain reads EAGVAQSPRYKIIEKRQSVAFWCNPISGHATLYWYQQILGQGPKLLIQFQNNGVVDDSQLPKDRFSAERLKGVDSTLKIQPAKLEDSAVYLCGSSERQGAPQNEQFFGPGTRLTVL.

This clone showed up many times. The V and J genes are TRBV11-2 and TRBJ2-1; D gene ambiguous. Germline lookup yields CDR1 SGHAT and CDR2 FQNNGV. Trimming pared 4 bases from V and 10 bases from J, leaving 8 bases between. CDR3 length: 11 amino acids. The CDR3 reads CASSSTWEQFF. CDR3 DNA sequence: TGTGCCAGCAGCTCAACCTGGGAGCAGTTCTTC.

A remark on this clone: One junction end disagrees with the germline gene, perhaps due to a read error. This chain uses TRBV20-1 with TRBJ2-1, with TRBD2 matching over 14 bases. CDR3 size: 17 residues. Looked up from germline, CDR1 is DFQATT and CDR2 is SNEGSKA (reference sequence). The CDR3 DNA reads as TGCAGTGATAGAGAAATTGGACTAGCGGGGGGCTACAATGAGCAGTTCTTC. The encoded protein is CSDREIGLAGGYNEQFF.

Only a few counts were recorded for this clone. The CDR3 sequence: CASSLTGLSPCEQYF. The DNA of the CDR3 is TGTGCCAGCAGTCTAACGGGACTCTCCCCCTGCGAGCAGTACTTC. This chain uses TRBV6-1 with TRBJ2-7, with D possibly matching TRBD2 (6 bases). Trimming stripped 5 bases from V and 6 bases from J, with 20 bases between. The CDR3 runs to 15 residues. Germline lookup yields CDR1 MNHNS and CDR2 SASEGT.

To note about this clone: A much larger clonotype is one base distant, so this may be a read error. This chain connects TRBV18 to TRBJ2-6, with a tentative D call TRBD1 (6 bases). The CDR3 totals 15 residues. CDR1 and CDR2 (germline): KGHSH, LQKENI. CDR3 in DNA: TGTGTCAGCTCACCAGGGGCCTCTGGGGCCAACGTCCTGACTTTC. Translation gives CVSSPGASGANVLTF.

This clone has a count of ten or more. The J gene is TRBJ1-4, the V gene TRBV4-1; D not resolved. Germline assignment: CDR1 MGHRA and CDR2 YSYEKL. The CDR3 sequence is 16 residues long. The V end was cut by 4 bases, the J end by 2 bases, with 14 bases between. The CDR3 reads CASSPLGGRTNEKLFF. The CDR3 bases are TGCGCCAGCAGCCCCCTGGGAGGGCGGACTAATGAAAAACTGTTTTTT.

This clone was recorded a few times. The rearrangement links TRBV7-9 to TRBJ2-1, with D possibly being TRBD2 (6 bases). Trimming stripped 3 bases from V and 1 base from J, with 7 bases between. The CDR3 extends over 14 amino acids. Per the germline V gene, CDR1 is SEHNR and CDR2 is FQNEAQ (reference sequence). The CDR3 sequence is CASSFRESYNEQFF. The CDR3 DNA reads as TGTGCCAGCAGCTTCCGGGAGTCCTACAATGAGCAGTTCTTC. The complete variable domain, with remaining parts taken from reference TRBV7-9 and TRBJ2-1, reads DTGVSQNPRHKITKRGQNVTFRCDPISEHNRLYWYRQTLGQGPEFLTYFQNEAQLEKSRLLSDRFSAERPKGSFSTLEIQRTEQGDSAMYLCASSFRESYNEQFFGPGTRLTVL.

This clone appeared a few times. This may be a read error, as it is one base from a much larger clone. J is TRBJ2-1 and V is TRBV24-1; D gene unclear. Trimming left V 5 bases short and J 6 bases short, with 7 bases between. The CDR3 is made up of 12 amino acids. Looked up from germline, CDR1 is KGHDR and CDR2 is SFDVKD. CDR3 loop: CATSGLANEQFF. Written as DNA, the CDR3 is TGTGCCACCAGTGGGTTGGCCAATGAGCAGTTCTTC.

There are a few counts of this clone. CDR3 amino acids: CASMLGQGQYTQYF. The CDR3 DNA reads TGTGCCAGCATGCTGGGACAGGGACAATATACGCAGTATTTT. The V call is TRBV6-1, the J call TRBJ2-3; 9 nucleotides align to TRBD1. V shed 7 bases and J 7 bases; nucleotides not matched to a gene: 9. This CDR3 has 14 amino acids. The V gene's germline CDR1 is MNHNS and CDR2 SASEGT.

This clone occurred many times. The chain uses TRBV6-1 and TRBJ2-5; 7 bases are shared with TRBD1. The CDR3 extends over 14 amino acids. V was clipped by 6 bases and J by 1 base; unmatched bases: 5. Per the germline V gene, CDR1 is MNHNS and CDR2 is SASEGT. CDR3 sequence: CASRTDRFQETQYF. CDR3 DNA sequence: TGTGCCAGCAGAACGGACAGGTTCCAAGAGACCCAGTACTTC.

This clone was seen repeatedly, ten times or more. The chain recombines TRBV5-1 with TRBJ2-7, with 11 bases that match TRBD2. V dropped 4 bases and J dropped 0; count of bases not matched to a gene: 6. The CDR3 is 16 amino acids. From germline, CDR1 is SGHRS and CDR2 YFSETQ. CDR3 amino acids: CASSTQLAGGSYEQYF. CDR3 DNA sequence: TGCGCCAGCAGCACCCAGCTAGCGGGGGGCTCCTACGAGCAGTACTTC.